This TCR beta chain was profiled in a study of long-term antiretroviral therapy in people with HIV. The overall study: When the earliest samples were collected, ART was typically delayed until CD4 counts fell. Findings and limits, study-wide: Collection of the blood took place between 2004 and 2017. The ART regimens in use then may have been less effective than current ones. Missing from the dataset were any data on ART adherence, viral resistance or therapy changes.

Assay version v3.0 of immunoSEQ was used, and it was run at survey level. The repertoire was sequenced with immunoSEQ multiplex PCR; TCRdb's copy has only in-frame clones and lacks some. The sample yields about 43,000 clones, around nine tenths seen once. Going into DNA extraction, samples held 1-10 million cryopreserved PBMC. The CDR3 runs to 13 residues. The germline V gene has CDR1 GTSNPN and CDR2 SVGIG (reference sequence). A remark on this clone: The antigen remains undetermined.

The genes are TRBV30 and TRBJ1-1; weak D call: TRBD1 (6 bases). Sequencing was performed on unsorted PBMCs, taken 0.1 years before starting antiretroviral therapy. The clonotype comes from a woman aged 45-65 years with HIV. CDR3 bases: TGTGCAAGGGATGGGGGGGGCTGGGGTGAAGCTTTCTTT. Residues: CARDGGGWGEAFF.